Detailed here is one T cell receptor beta chain. The specificity of this receptor is unknown. The input lacks base qualities; no much larger clone sits a single base away. Trimming removed 1 base from V and 0 bases from J, leaving 10 bases between the germline ends. The CDR3 contains 15 residues, cysteine and phenylalanine counted. CDR3 DNA only is kept here, 45 bases in frame from base 1. CDR1 and CDR2 were assigned from the germline V gene as SNHLY and FYNNEI. Each collaborating institution followed its own protocols to collect whole blood in K2EDTA tubes. For TCRbeta analysis, collaborators shipped samples as frozen whole blood, isolated PBMCs, or DNA extracted from either of those sample types. The data stem from a study of blood T cell repertoires in COVID-19 (dated by TCRdb to the early 2020s). General notes on the study: The collaborator samples originated in the United States, Italy and Spain and spanned the acute and convalescent phases of COVID-19. The material from the prospective study consisted of cDNA or gDNA derived from T cells, B-cell-depleted T cells, or PBMCs. Subjects who had been exposed to COVID-19, were actively infected with it, or had recovered from it provided the deeply sampled blood TCRbeta repertoires that made up the dataset. The repertoires were released in a freely available public database intended as a resource for research on the immune response to SARS-CoV-2. The samples were drawn from two sources: the first 160 participants of the ongoing ImmuneRACE study, and 1,254 subjects contributed by 6 global collaborators. The sample metadata nearly always contained a de-identified subject ID, COVID-19 status, age in years and sex. Where HLA class I and class II types were available, the types were taken from metadata supplied by the sample provider, not from assay-based typing. Broad study findings and their caveats: The amount of clinical and demographic metadata varied by source and participant and was provided uncurated.

The immunoSEQ Assay, a bias-controlled multiplex PCR, was used to amplify TCRbeta CDR3 regions from genomic DNA. In the original analysis: The number of nucleated cells in each sample was estimated from the amplification of reference gene primers within the assay. Sequence reads were collapsed and filtered to measure the absolute abundance of every unique TCRbeta CDR3 rearrangement. For each sample, productive Simpson clonality was calculated as the square root of Simpson's diversity index over productive rearrangements. TCRdb retrieved this table from immuneACCESS and kept in-frame rearrangements only. Not all clones are present; in checked studies, unresolved V genes account for under half, and no reason is known for the remainder. D and trimming were read from the DNA, whereas the V and J calls and clone size are those reported in that table. The table for this sample lists 50,000 to 80,000 clones; more than 75% of them were counted only once. Of the sample, less than 6% falls within the top ten clones.

The source material was peripheral blood. This sequence was found in a human donor in a cohort sampled during active COVID-19. The V and J genes are TRBV2 and TRBJ2-7; matching of 5 bases hints at TRBD2 as the D gene. CDR3 sequence: CASSEGGWSSYEQYF. The sequenced DNA is TGTGCCAGCAGTGAAGGAGGGTGGAGCTCCTACGAGCAGTACTTC.